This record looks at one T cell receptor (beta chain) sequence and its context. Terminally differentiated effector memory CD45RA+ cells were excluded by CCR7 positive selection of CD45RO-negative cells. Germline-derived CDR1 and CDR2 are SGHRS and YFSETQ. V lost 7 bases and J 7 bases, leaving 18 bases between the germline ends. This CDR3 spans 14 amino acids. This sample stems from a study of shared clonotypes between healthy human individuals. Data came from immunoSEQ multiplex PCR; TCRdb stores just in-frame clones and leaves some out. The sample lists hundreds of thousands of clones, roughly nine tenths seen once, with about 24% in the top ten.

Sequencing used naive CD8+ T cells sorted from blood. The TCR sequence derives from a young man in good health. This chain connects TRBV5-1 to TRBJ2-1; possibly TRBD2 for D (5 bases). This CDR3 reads CASSVRGVGNEQFF. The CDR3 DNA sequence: TGCGCCAGCTCGGTACGGGGAGTCGGAAATGAGCAGTTCTTC.